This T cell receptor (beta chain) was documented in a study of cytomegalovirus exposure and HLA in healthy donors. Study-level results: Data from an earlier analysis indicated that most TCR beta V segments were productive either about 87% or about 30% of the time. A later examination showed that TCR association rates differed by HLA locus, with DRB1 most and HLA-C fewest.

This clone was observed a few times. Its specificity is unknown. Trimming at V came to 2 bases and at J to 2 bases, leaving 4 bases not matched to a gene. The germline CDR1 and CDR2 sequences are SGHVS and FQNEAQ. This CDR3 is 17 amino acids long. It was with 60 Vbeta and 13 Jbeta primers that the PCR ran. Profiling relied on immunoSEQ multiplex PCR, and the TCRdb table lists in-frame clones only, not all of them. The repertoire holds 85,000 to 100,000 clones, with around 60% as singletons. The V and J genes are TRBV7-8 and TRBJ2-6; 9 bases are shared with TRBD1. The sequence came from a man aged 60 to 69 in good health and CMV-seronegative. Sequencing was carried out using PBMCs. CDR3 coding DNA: TGTGCCAGCAGCTTAACAGGGGGCCTCCCTGGGGCCAACGTCCTGACTTTC. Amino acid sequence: CASSLTGGLPGANVLTF.